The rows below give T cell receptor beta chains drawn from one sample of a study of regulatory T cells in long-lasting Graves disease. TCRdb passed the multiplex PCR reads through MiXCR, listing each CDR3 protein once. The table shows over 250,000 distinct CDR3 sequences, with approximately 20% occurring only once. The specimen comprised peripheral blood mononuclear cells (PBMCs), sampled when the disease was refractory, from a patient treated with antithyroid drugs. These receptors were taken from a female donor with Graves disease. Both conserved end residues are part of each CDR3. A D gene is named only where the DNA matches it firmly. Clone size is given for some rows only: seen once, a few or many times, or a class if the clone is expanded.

CDR3aa: CASSLGLTRTGELFF; CDR3nt: TGTGCCAGCAGCCTAGGACTAACCCGTACCGGGGAGCTGTTTTTT; j_gene: TRBJ2-2; abundance: NA; v_gene: TRBV28; d_gene: NA
CDR3aa: CASSWGTSGAYEQYF; CDR3nt: TGTGCCAGCAGTTGGGGGACTAGCGGAGCCTACGAGCAGTACTTC; j_gene: TRBJ2-7; abundance: many; v_gene: TRBV12-3/TRBV12-4; d_gene: TRBD2
CDR3aa: CASSLGTGVVRNYGYTF; CDR3nt: TGTGCCAGCAGCCTCGGGACAGGGGTAGTACGGAACTATGGCTACACCTTC; j_gene: TRBJ1-2; abundance: NA; v_gene: TRBV7-9; d_gene: TRBD1
CDR3aa: CASSLARDNEKLFF; CDR3nt: TGTGCCAGCAGCTTAGCACGGGATAATGAAAAACTGTTTTTT; j_gene: TRBJ1-4; abundance: many; v_gene: TRBV7-9; d_gene: NA
CDR3aa: CASSPSDSPLHF; CDR3nt: TGTGCCAGCAGTCCTTCAGATTCACCCCTCCACTTT; j_gene: TRBJ1-6; abundance: many; v_gene: TRBV28; d_gene: NA
CDR3aa: CASSRDATEAFF; CDR3nt: TGTGCCAGCAGCCGGGACGCCACTGAAGCTTTCTTT; j_gene: TRBJ1-1; abundance: many; v_gene: TRBV28; d_gene: NA
CDR3aa: CASSALLAGGPEETQYF; CDR3nt: TGTGCCAGCAGCGCCCTTCTAGCGGGAGGGCCCGAGGAGACCCAGTACTTC; j_gene: TRBJ2-5; abundance: few; v_gene: TRBV7-9; d_gene: TRBD2
CDR3aa: CASSLQTGLNTEAFF; CDR3nt: TGTGCCAGCAGCCTACAGACAGGGCTGAACACTGAAGCTTTCTTT; j_gene: TRBJ1-1; abundance: few; v_gene: TRBV3-1; d_gene: TRBD1
CDR3aa: CASRHTRQGAVEAFF; CDR3nt: TGTGCCAGCAGGCATACCCGACAGGGGGCTGTTGAAGCTTTCTTT; j_gene: TRBJ1-1; abundance: few; v_gene: TRBV28; d_gene: TRBD1
CDR3aa: CASSQRALPGQETQYF; CDR3nt: TGTGCCAGCAGCCAAAGAGCCCTTCCGGGACAAGAGACCCAGTACTTC; j_gene: TRBJ2-5; abundance: few; v_gene: TRBV3-1; d_gene: NA
CDR3aa: CASSLSSGGSYNEQFF; CDR3nt: TGTGCCAGCAGTTTGTCGTCAGGGGGCTCCTACAATGAGCAGTTCTTC; j_gene: TRBJ2-1; abundance: few; v_gene: TRBV28; d_gene: TRBD1
CDR3aa: CASSGDTNSPLHF; CDR3nt: TGTGCCAGCAGCGGGGACACCAATTCACCCCTCCACTTT; j_gene: TRBJ1-6; abundance: NA; v_gene: TRBV14; d_gene: NA
CDR3aa: CASSLEHRGGQETQYF; CDR3nt: TGTGCCAGCAGCTTAGAACACAGGGGGGGGCAAGAGACCCAGTACTTC; j_gene: TRBJ2-5; abundance: NA; v_gene: TRBV7-2; d_gene: NA
CDR3aa: CSARDPLGGEQYF; CDR3nt: TGCAGTGCTAGAGACCCTCTAGGGGGTGAGCAGTACTTC; j_gene: TRBJ2-7; abundance: many; v_gene: TRBV20-1; d_gene: NA
CDR3aa: CASSLATGTSYEQYF; CDR3nt: TGCGCCAGCAGCCTAGCGACAGGAACTTCCTACGAGCAGTACTTC; j_gene: TRBJ2-7; abundance: NA; v_gene: TRBV4-3; d_gene: NA
CDR3aa: CASSGLAGVGYEQYF; CDR3nt: TGTGCCAGCAGCGGATTAGCGGGAGTAGGCTACGAGCAGTACTTC; j_gene: TRBJ2-7; abundance: many; v_gene: TRBV6-1; d_gene: TRBD2
CDR3aa: CASSLWRSGVEVTQYF; CDR3nt: TGTGCCAGCAGTCTCTGGCGTAGCGGAGTGGAGGTTACGCAGTATTTT; j_gene: TRBJ2-3; abundance: NA; v_gene: TRBV28; d_gene: NA
CDR3aa: CASSHHPTSGGIYGYTF; CDR3nt: TGTGCCAGCAGCCATCATCCTACCTCAGGGGGAATTTATGGCTACACCTTC; j_gene: TRBJ1-2; abundance: few; v_gene: TRBV14; d_gene: TRBD1
CDR3aa: CAISEPRTSGSVYEQYF; CDR3nt: TGTGCCATCAGTGAGCCCCGGACTAGCGGGAGTGTGTACGAGCAGTACTTC; j_gene: TRBJ2-7; abundance: few; v_gene: TRBV10-3; d_gene: TRBD2
CDR3aa: CASSVLRNEQFF; CDR3nt: TGTGCCAGCAGTGTCCTGAGGAATGAGCAGTTCTTC; j_gene: TRBJ2-1; abundance: many; v_gene: TRBV28; d_gene: NA
CDR3aa: CASSNTGRRINIQYF; CDR3nt: TGTGCCAGCAGTAATACAGGTCGGAGAATAAACATTCAGTACTTC; j_gene: TRBJ2-4; abundance: NA; v_gene: TRBV28; d_gene: NA
CDR3aa: CASSLSPGRTYEQYF; CDR3nt: TGTGCCAGCAGCTTATCGCCAGGGAGGACGTACGAGCAGTACTTC; j_gene: TRBJ2-7; abundance: many; v_gene: TRBV2; d_gene: NA
CDR3aa: CASSTGQIYEQYF; CDR3nt: TGTGCCAGCAGCACCGGACAGATCTACGAGCAGTACTTC; j_gene: TRBJ2-7; abundance: NA; v_gene: TRBV6-1; d_gene: NA
CDR3aa: CSAMSRSNQPQHF; CDR3nt: TGCAGTGCTATGTCCAGGAGCAATCAGCCCCAGCATTTT; j_gene: TRBJ1-5; abundance: NA; v_gene: TRBV20-1; d_gene: NA
CDR3aa: CASSSAGALNTEAFF; CDR3nt: TGTGCCAGCAGTTCCGCAGGGGCACTGAACACTGAAGCTTTCTTT; j_gene: TRBJ1-1; abundance: many; v_gene: TRBV28; d_gene: NA
CDR3aa: CAWRSPLVGTHNEKLFF; CDR3nt: TGTGCCTGGAGATCTCCCCTCGTGGGGACCCATAATGAAAAACTGTTTTTT; j_gene: TRBJ1-4; abundance: few; v_gene: TRBV30; d_gene: NA
CDR3aa: CASSIAGGRAGNTIYF; CDR3nt: TGTGCCAGCAGCATAGCGGGAGGCAGGGCTGGAAACACCATATATTTT; j_gene: TRBJ1-3; abundance: NA; v_gene: TRBV7-9; d_gene: NA
CDR3aa: CASSYSRTTNEQFF; CDR3nt: TGTGCCAGCAGTTACTCCCGGACCACTAATGAGCAGTTCTTC; j_gene: TRBJ2-1; abundance: NA; v_gene: TRBV6-6; d_gene: NA
CDR3aa: CASSWGVLKETQYF; CDR3nt: TGTGCCAGCAGTTGGGGAGTGTTGAAAGAGACCCAGTACTTC; j_gene: TRBJ2-5; abundance: few; v_gene: TRBV6-2/TRBV6-3; d_gene: NA
CDR3aa: CASSYRTSRAYEQYF; CDR3nt: TGTGCCAGCAGTTATAGAACTAGCCGCGCCTACGAGCAGTACTTC; j_gene: TRBJ2-7; abundance: many; v_gene: TRBV6-2/TRBV6-3; d_gene: NA
CDR3aa: CASSSLAGGRENEQYF; CDR3nt: TGTGCCAGCAGTAGCCTTGCGGGAGGTAGGGAGAACGAGCAGTACTTC; j_gene: TRBJ2-7; abundance: many; v_gene: TRBV28; d_gene: TRBD2
CDR3aa: CASSPAPNTEAFF; CDR3nt: TGTGCCAGCAGCCCGGCCCCGAACACTGAAGCTTTCTTT; j_gene: TRBJ1-1; abundance: NA; v_gene: TRBV9; d_gene: NA
CDR3aa: CASSNTGGTQPQHF; CDR3nt: TGTGCCAGCAGTAACACAGGGGGCACTCAGCCCCAGCATTTT; j_gene: TRBJ1-5; abundance: many; v_gene: TRBV12-3/TRBV12-4; d_gene: TRBD1
CDR3aa: CASRAGTVNSPLHF; CDR3nt: TGTGCCAGCAGGGCCGGGACAGTTAATTCACCCCTCCACTTT; j_gene: TRBJ1-6; abundance: many; v_gene: TRBV2; d_gene: TRBD1
CDR3aa: CASSQFHQGQETQYF; CDR3nt: TGTGCCAGCAGCCAATTCCACCAGGGCCAAGAGACCCAGTACTTC; j_gene: TRBJ2-5; abundance: many; v_gene: TRBV3-1; d_gene: NA
CDR3aa: CASSDPTGVRYEQYF; CDR3nt: TGTGCCAGCAGTGATCCGACAGGGGTGAGGTACGAGCAGTACTTC; j_gene: TRBJ2-7; abundance: many; v_gene: TRBV28; d_gene: TRBD1
CDR3aa: CSASVGHQETQYF; CDR3nt: TGCAGTGCTAGCGTCGGACACCAAGAGACCCAGTACTTC; j_gene: TRBJ2-5; abundance: NA; v_gene: TRBV20-1; d_gene: NA
CDR3aa: CSARDRGELFF; CDR3nt: TGCAGTGCTAGAGATCGCGGGGAGCTGTTTTTT; j_gene: TRBJ2-2; abundance: few; v_gene: TRBV20-1; d_gene: NA
CDR3aa: CSAMSGRLQYF; CDR3nt: TGCAGTGCTATGAGCGGGAGACTGCAGTATTTT; j_gene: TRBJ2-3; abundance: many; v_gene: TRBV20-1; d_gene: TRBD2
CDR3aa: CASSLGGSGRFGNEQFF; CDR3nt: TGTGCCAGCAGCTTAGGAGGGAGCGGGAGGTTCGGGAATGAGCAGTTCTTC; j_gene: TRBJ2-1; abundance: many; v_gene: TRBV11-2; d_gene: TRBD2
CDR3aa: CASSRQRYEQYF; CDR3nt: TGTGCCAGCAGCCGGCAGCGTTACGAGCAGTACTTC; j_gene: TRBJ2-7; abundance: many; v_gene: TRBV28; d_gene: NA
CDR3aa: CASSEETGGGRSPLHF; CDR3nt: TGTGCCAGCAGTGAGGAGACAGGGGGCGGCCGCTCACCCCTCCACTTT; j_gene: TRBJ1-6; abundance: many; v_gene: TRBV2; d_gene: TRBD1
CDR3aa: CASSPPGGEDEQFF; CDR3nt: TGTGCCAGCAGCCCCCCCGGGGGGGAGGATGAGCAGTTCTTC; j_gene: TRBJ2-1; abundance: once; v_gene: TRBV28; d_gene: TRBD2
CDR3aa: CASSLDRATGEQYF; CDR3nt: TGTGCCAGCAGCTTAGACCGGGCGACGGGCGAGCAGTACTTC; j_gene: TRBJ2-7; abundance: NA; v_gene: TRBV7-9; d_gene: NA
CDR3aa: CASSQEYPNEVEQYF; CDR3nt: TGTGCCAGCAGCCAAGAGTACCCAAACGAGGTAGAGCAGTACTTC; j_gene: TRBJ2-7; abundance: NA; v_gene: TRBV28; d_gene: NA
CDR3aa: CVSSPQQETQYF; CDR3nt: TGTGTCAGCTCACCGCAACAAGAGACCCAGTACTTC; j_gene: TRBJ2-5; abundance: NA; v_gene: TRBV18; d_gene: NA
CDR3aa: CASSLGGGAYEQYF; CDR3nt: TGTGCCAGCAGCTTAGGGGGGGGCGCCTACGAGCAGTACTTC; j_gene: TRBJ2-7; abundance: NA; v_gene: TRBV7-2; d_gene: NA
CDR3aa: CASGTGFGDTEAFF; CDR3nt: TGTGCCAGCGGTACAGGGTTTGGGGACACTGAAGCTTTCTTT; j_gene: TRBJ1-1; abundance: many; v_gene: TRBV27; d_gene: NA
CDR3aa: CASSSTGRSTDAQYF; CDR3nt: TGTGCCAGCAGCTCAACCGGACGGAGCACAGATGCGCAGTATTTT; j_gene: TRBJ2-3; abundance: NA; v_gene: TRBV5-5; d_gene: NA
CDR3aa: CSAGDRGQETQYF; CDR3nt: TGCAGTGCTGGAGACAGGGGGCAAGAGACCCAGTACTTC; j_gene: TRBJ2-5; abundance: NA; v_gene: TRBV20-1; d_gene: TRBD1
CDR3aa: CASSPRGGTYEQYF; CDR3nt: TGTGCCAGCAGCCCTCGGGGGGGCACCTACGAGCAGTACTTC; j_gene: TRBJ2-7; abundance: few; v_gene: TRBV3-1; d_gene: TRBD2
CDR3aa: CASTTSSGLGGTQYF; CDR3nt: TGTGCCAGCACTACCTCTAGCGGATTAGGGGGGACCCAGTACTTC; j_gene: TRBJ2-5; abundance: NA; v_gene: TRBV2; d_gene: NA
CDR3aa: CASSLEGGSEETQYF; CDR3nt: TGCGCCAGCAGCTTGGAGGGGGGCTCGGAGGAGACCCAGTACTTC; j_gene: TRBJ2-5; abundance: NA; v_gene: TRBV5-1; d_gene: NA
CDR3aa: CASSLGGGFDGYTF; CDR3nt: TGTGCCAGCAGTTTAGGGGGGGGTTTTGATGGCTACACCTTC; j_gene: TRBJ1-2; abundance: many; v_gene: TRBV12-3/TRBV12-4; d_gene: NA
CDR3aa: CASSLQDGGTEAFF; CDR3nt: TGCGCCAGCAGCTTACAAGACGGCGGCACTGAAGCTTTCTTT; j_gene: TRBJ1-1; abundance: many; v_gene: TRBV5-1; d_gene: NA